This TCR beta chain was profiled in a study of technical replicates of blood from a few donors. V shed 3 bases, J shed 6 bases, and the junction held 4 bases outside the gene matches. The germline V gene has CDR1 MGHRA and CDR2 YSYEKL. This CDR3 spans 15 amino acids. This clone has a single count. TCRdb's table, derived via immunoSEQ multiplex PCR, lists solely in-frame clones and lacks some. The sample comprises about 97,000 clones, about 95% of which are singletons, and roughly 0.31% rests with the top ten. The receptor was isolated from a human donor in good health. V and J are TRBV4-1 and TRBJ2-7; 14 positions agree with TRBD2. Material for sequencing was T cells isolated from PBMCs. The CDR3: CASSHGGLAGGEQYF. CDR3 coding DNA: TGCGCCAGCAGCCACGGAGGACTAGCGGGAGGCGAGCAGTACTTC.